The 27 T cell receptor beta chains below come from one sample, sequenced in a study. TCRdb analysed the 5' RACE reads with MiXCR anew, one entry per CDR3 protein. Of about 7,200 distinct CDR3 sequences in the sample, roughly 40% were seen once. Sequenced material: memory CD4+ T cells sorted from blood. Subset defined: memory CD4+ T cells, CD4+CD45RO+CD25-. The receptors shown here come from a female donor with breast cancer.

This clonotype was counted between two and nine times. V and J are TRBV7-9 and TRBJ2-3; D is uncertain. This CDR3 is 13 amino acids long. Germline CDR1 is SEHNR and CDR2 is FQNEAQ (reference sequence). Trimming shortened V by 1 base and J by 4 bases, and 6 bases separated the two germline ends. In DNA, the CDR3 is TGTGCCAGCAGCTTAGGGTGGGCAGATACGCAGTATTTT. Amino acids: CASSLGWADTQYF.

Concerning this clonotype itself: One end of the junction varies from germline; a read error may be responsible. V and J are TRBV29-1 and TRBJ1-1; 7 bases line up with TRBD1. The CDR3 is 22 residues long. Germline CDR1 reads SQVTM; CDR2 reads ANQGSEA. The CDR3, as DNA: TGCAGCGTTGAAGGGGCCGAAGGGACCCAGGGAGGGGGCTTCAGAGGAAACACTAAAGCTTTCTTT. Encoded protein: CSVEGAEGTQGGGFRGNTKAFF.

The V and J genes are TRBV20-1 and TRBJ2-1; TRBD2 agrees at 12 bases. Per the germline V gene, CDR1 is DFQATT and CDR2 is SNEGSKA (reference sequence). The CDR3 totals 16 residues. J gave up 9 bases and V 4 bases, and 13 bases lay outside the gene matches. CDR3: CSATGLAGGPGGEQFF. In DNA, the CDR3 is TGCAGTGCTACCGGTCTAGCGGGAGGGCCCGGAGGTGAGCAGTTCTTC.

The chain is built from TRBV11-2 and TRBJ2-5; the match to TRBD2 covers 9 bases. The V gene's germline CDR1 is SGHAT and CDR2 FQNNGV. This CDR3 has 21 residues. Trimming removed 6 bases from V and 5 bases from J; junction bases left unmatched: 28. The CDR3 spells CASRHMSQFSEPGTSYETQYF. DNA for the CDR3: TGTGCCAGCAGACATATGTCGCAGTTCTCGGAACCCGGGACTAGCTACGAGACCCAGTACTTC.

This clonotype was detected a few times. The rearrangement uses TRBV7-8 and TRBJ2-6; 10 bases fit TRBD1. Germline CDR1 SGHVS, CDR2 FQNEAQ. The CDR3 loop spans 19 amino acids. Trimming removed 6 bases from V and 2 bases from J; junction bases left unmatched: 13. The CDR3 sequence is CASSFRRGQGLTGANVLTF. CDR3 in DNA: TGTGCCAGCAGTTTCAGGAGGGGACAGGGGCTAACTGGGGCCAACGTCCTGACTTTC.

The rearrangement uses TRBV20-1 and TRBJ1-5; TRBD1 might be the D (5 bases). Trimming pared 3 bases from V and 5 bases from J, leaving 11 bases between. Germline V gives CDR1 DFQATT, CDR2 SNEGSKA (reference sequence). The CDR3 is 13 amino acids. The CDR3 DNA is TGCAGTGCTAGGGGGACCGAGGATCAGCCCCAGCATTTT. Translation: CSARGTEDQPQHF.

This clonotype came up a few times. The V and J genes are TRBV7-2 and TRBJ1-5; D remains unclear. The germline CDR1 and CDR2 sequences are SGHTA and FQGNSA. V gave up 1 base and J gave up 7 bases, with 8 bases separating them. The CDR3 length is 13 residues. The CDR3 spells CASSLGPWQPQHF. In DNA form, the CDR3 reads TGTGCCAGCAGCTTAGGACCATGGCAGCCCCAGCATTTT.

This rearrangement joins TRBV5-1 to TRBJ1-4; no reliable D call. The CDR3 runs 14 residues. V dropped 4 bases and J dropped 11 bases, with 18 bases sitting between them. Germline CDR1 and CDR2: SGHRS and YFSETQ. CDR3 bases: TGCGCCAGCAGCCCCCGGGGTACGGCTGAGAAACTGTTTTTT. This translates into CASSPRGTAEKLFF.

As to this clonotype: The junction does not match germline at one end; this may be a read error. The chain combines TRBV6-5 with TRBJ1-3, with 7 bases fitting TRBD1. Germline V gene data show CDR1 as MNHEY and CDR2 as SVGAGI. The CDR3 has 15 amino acids. The CDR3 spells CASRPTGLSGYTIYF. The CDR3 nucleotides are TGTGCCAGCAGACCGACAGGGCTCTCTGGATACACCATATATTTT.

For this clonotype: Possible read error: a much larger clone is one base away. The V gene is TRBV30, the J gene TRBJ2-1; D is undetermined. This CDR3 has 12 amino acids. Germline CDR1 reads GTSNPN; CDR2 reads SVGIG (reference sequence). Deletions cut 4 bases from V and 0 bases from J, with 4 bases between. CDR3 sequence reads: CAWNGSYNEQFF. The CDR3 DNA reads as TGTGCCTGGAACGGCTCCTACAATGAGCAGTTCTTC.

This clonotype was seen only a few times. This rearrangement joins TRBV20-1 to TRBJ2-7; 12 positions agree with TRBD2. V was pared by 5 bases and J by 2 bases, with 13 bases of the junction left unmatched. The germline V gene encodes CDR1 DFQATT and CDR2 SNEGSKA (reference sequence). The CDR3 spans 17 residues. The CDR3 is CSARVRLAGGPPYEQYF. The DNA for the CDR3 is TGCAGTGCTCGGGTACGGCTAGCGGGAGGGCCCCCCTACGAGCAGTACTTC.

The chain uses TRBV3-1 and TRBJ1-1; D uncertain. Trimming took 4 bases from V and 6 from J, leaving 12 bases between them. CDR3 length: 13 residues. Germline values: CDR1 LGHDT, CDR2 YNNKEL (reference sequence). The CDR3 DNA follows: TGTGCCAGCAGCCCGACCGCAGGTCCTGAAGCTTTCTTT. Its translation: CASSPTAGPEAFF.

This clonotype is judged medium-sized. The CDR3 DNA reads as TGTGCCTGGAGTGCACAGGGTATGGCAGAGACCCAGTACTTC. Protein sequence: CAWSAQGMAETQYF. The V gene is TRBV30, the J gene TRBJ2-5; possible D gene TRBD1, 6 bases. V lost 1 base and J 4 bases, leaving 13 bases between the germline ends. CDR3 size: 14 residues. Germline V gives CDR1 GTSNPN, CDR2 SVGIG (reference sequence).

The chain couples TRBV20-1 to TRBJ2-7; 9 nucleotides agree with TRBD2. Germline trimming cut 0 bases from V and 4 bases from J; bases unmatched to any gene: 7. This CDR3 has 15 amino acids. Germline V gene lookup returns CDR1 DFQATT and CDR2 SNEGSKA (reference sequence). The CDR3 is CSARDTRTSEYEQYF. In DNA form, the CDR3 reads TGCAGTGCTAGAGATACTAGGACTAGCGAGTACGAGCAGTACTTC.

To note about this clonotype: Compared with germline, one end of the junction differs, possibly owing to a read error. The chain combines TRBV29-1 with TRBJ2-5; possibly TRBD1 for D (6 bases). The CDR3 extends over 14 amino acids. Germline CDR1 is SQVTM and CDR2 is ANQGSEA. The CDR3 is CSVVPGQRQGTQYF. CDR3 sequence (DNA): TGCAGCGTTGTTCCGGGACAAAGACAAGGGACCCAGTACTTC.

A remark on this clonotype: A read error may explain this, as a much larger clone is one base away. This rearrangement joins TRBV28 to TRBJ1-5; no reliable D call. Germline CDR1 is MDHEN and CDR2 is SYDVKM. The CDR3 is made up of 15 amino acids. V was shortened by 2 bases and J by 6 bases, with 14 bases between the two germline ends. DNA of the CDR3: TGTGCCAGCAGTTTACCTGGGCGGGCAGGTCAGCCCCAGCATTTT. Amino acids: CASSLPGRAGQPQHF.

CDR3 protein: CASSQGSRQGGEQYF. The CDR3 bases are TGTGCCAGCAGCCAAGGGTCAAGGCAGGGTGGCGAGCAGTACTTC. The chain carries TRBV4-2 and TRBJ2-7; D may be TRBD1 (5 bases). The CDR3 runs 15 residues. V lost 1 base to trimming and J lost 6 bases, with 16 bases between them. The V gene's germline CDR1 is LGHNA and CDR2 YNFKEQ.

To note about this clonotype: Relative to the germline gene, one junction end is altered; a read error may explain this. The rearrangement uses TRBV29-1 and TRBJ2-5, with 7 bases aligning to TRBD2. Germline assignment: CDR1 SQVTM and CDR2 ANQGSEA. The CDR3 consists of 13 residues. The CDR3 loop reads CSVGEGPQVTQYF. The CDR3 nucleotides are TGCAGCGTTGGGGAGGGGCCCCAAGTGACCCAGTACTTC. Complete variable domain (other parts from reference TRBV29-1 and TRBJ2-5): SAVISQKPSRDICQRGTSLTIQCQVDSQVTMMFWYRQQPGQSLTLIATANQGSEATYESGFVIDKFPISRPNLTFSTLTVSNMSPEDSSIYLCSVGEGPQVTQYFGPGTRLLVL.

V and J are TRBV20-1 and TRBJ1-2, with D possibly matching TRBD1 (5 bases). Looked up from germline, CDR1 is DFQATT and CDR2 is SNEGSKA (reference sequence). V was shortened by 4 bases and J by 4 bases, with 16 bases between the two germline ends. The CDR3 length is 14 residues. CDR3 coding DNA: TGCAGTGCTATAACAGGCATTGTGGCCTATGGCTACACCTTC. Encoded protein: CSAITGIVAYGYTF.

With regard to this clonotype: One junction end disagrees with the germline gene, perhaps due to a read error. The chain carries TRBV6-2 or TRBV6-3 and TRBJ2-7; the match to TRBD2 covers 12 bases. The CDR3 is 15 amino acids. Germline-derived CDR1 and CDR2 are MNHEY and SVGEGT. Written as DNA, the CDR3 is TGTGCCAGCAGGGCCGGGACTAGCGGGCCGTACGAGCGGTACTTC. Its translation: CASRAGTSGPYERYF.

The sample holds one count of this clonotype. This chain connects TRBV2 to TRBJ1-1; 9 positions agree with TRBD1. The ends lost 6 bases at V and 11 bases at J; junction bases unmatched: 4. Per the germline V gene, CDR1 is SNHLY and CDR2 is FYNNEI. The CDR3 is 11 residues long. The CDR3 here is CASRRDRAAFF. The CDR3, as DNA: TGTGCCAGCAGAAGGGACAGGGCTGCTTTCTTT.

In this sample, this clonotype turned up a few times. The CDR3 nucleotides read TGTGCCAGCAGAAGTGCGGGGGATGGCTACACCTTC. Translating gives CASRSAGDGYTF. The chain combines TRBV6-6 with TRBJ1-2; TRBD1 might be the D (5 bases). Germline-derived CDR1 and CDR2 are MNHNY and SVGAGI (reference sequence). The CDR3 is 12 amino acids. V was cut by 6 bases and J by 6 bases, with 11 bases left in between.

The chain has TRBV15 and TRBJ2-7; 12 nucleotides align to TRBD1. This CDR3 spans 20 amino acids. From germline, CDR1 is LNHNV and CDR2 YYDKDF (reference sequence). V was pared by 4 bases and J by 2 bases, with 18 bases of the junction left unmatched. CDR3 nucleotide sequence: TGTGCCACCAGCACCCCAGGGGGACAGGGGGCTGGCGGGATTACCTACGAGCAGTACTTC. This sequence encodes CATSTPGGQGAGGITYEQYF.

This clonotype came up once. One base away lies a much larger clone, so this may be a sequencing read error. The J gene is TRBJ2-1, the V gene TRBV20-1; 8 nucleotides agree with TRBD2. The CDR3 length is 11 residues. Looked up from germline, CDR1 is DFQATT and CDR2 is SNEGSKA (reference sequence). CDR3 in amino acids: CGAAGGHEQFF. The CDR3 bases are TGCGGTGCGGCGGGGGGCCATGAGCAGTTCTTC.

This clonotype was recorded a few times. The chain couples TRBV20-1 to TRBJ1-4; D call uncertain. Trimming shortened V by 4 bases and J by 8 bases, and 14 bases separated the two germline ends. Germline values: CDR1 DFQATT, CDR2 SNEGSKA (reference sequence). The CDR3 loop spans 13 amino acids. The CDR3 loop reads CSAILTGGEKLFF. CDR3 nucleotides: TGCAGTGCTATCCTGACGGGAGGGGAAAAACTGTTTTTT.

The rearrangement uses TRBV20-1 and TRBJ2-5; D call uncertain. CDR1 DFQATT and CDR2 SNEGSKA come from the germline V gene (reference sequence). CDR3 length equals 14 residues. V was pared by 0 bases and J by 5 bases, with 13 bases between. The CDR3 DNA sequence: TGCAGTGCTAGAGATGCCGGGCTGCAGGAGACCCAGTACTTC. Amino acid sequence: CSARDAGLQETQYF.

The chain uses TRBV20-1 and TRBJ1-1; D not certain. This CDR3 is 14 amino acids long. Trimming removed 0 bases from V and 1 base from J, with 9 bases in between. Germline V gene lookup returns CDR1 DFQATT and CDR2 SNEGSKA (reference sequence). The CDR3 nucleotides are TGCAGTGCTAGAGACGACGGATCGAACACTGAAGCTTTCTTT. As protein: CSARDDGSNTEAFF.